This TCR beta chain was sequenced in a study of blood T cell repertoires in COVID-19. The CDR3 covers 12 residues. Deletions cut 5 bases from V and 5 bases from J, with 6 bases between. Germline V gives CDR1 SGHNT, CDR2 YENEEA. Produced via immunoSEQ multiplex PCR; TCRdb's table is partial and in-frame only. This sample has just over 250,000 clones, with around 84% found just once. Participants came from about 23 US areas, aged about 18 to 95 years. The chain has TRBV11-3 and TRBJ2-2; TRBD2 is a possible D gene (6 bases). Source material: PBMCs or T cells enriched from blood (not recorded which). This clonotype was obtained from a man aged 25 to 45 with acute COVID-19. CDR3 sequence: CASSAGTGELFF. The CDR3 DNA follows: TGTGCCAGCAGCGCGGGAACCGGGGAGCTGTTTTTT.